This TCR beta chain is from a study of beta chain features in type 1 diabetes. The sequenced template was cDNA made from the entire isolated RNA. Sequencing used immunoSEQ multiplex PCR; TCRdb keeps in-frame clones, though not all of them. There are about 210,000 clones in the sample; approximately 10% occur only once, and less than 1.5% lies in the top ten. The V end was cut by 2 bases, the J end by 8 bases, with 5 bases between. Germline V gene sequence: CDR1 SGHTA, CDR2 FQGNSA. The CDR3 runs to 11 residues. Sequenced input: central memory CD4+ T cells from blood. The chain carries TRBV7-2 and TRBJ2-3; D not certain. This receptor was taken from a man aged 18 to 30 in good health. The chain's CDR3 is CASSLSGTQYF. The CDR3 nucleotides are TGTGCCAGCAGCTTATCCGGTACGCAGTATTTT.